This T cell receptor beta chain is drawn from a study of blood T cell repertoires in COVID-19. Study-level background: The study drew acute and convalescent COVID-19 samples from the United States, Italy and Spain. From T cells, B-cell-depleted T cells, or PBMCs came the material, which was cDNA or gDNA.

The CDR3 has 12 amino acids. Germline values: CDR1 SNHLY, CDR2 FYNNEI. Trimming stripped 2 bases from V and 14 bases from J, with 13 bases between. Original handling: Scientists estimated how many nucleated cells there were by amplifying reference gene primers. Libraries were prepared by immunoSEQ multiplex PCR; TCRdb keeps only in-frame clonotypes and omits some of them. That table supplies the V and J calls and clone size; D and trimming were determined from the DNA. The table lists around 65,000 clones, around 85% of them singletons. This clonotype was sampled from a human donor in a cohort sampled during active COVID-19. Material for sequencing was peripheral blood. The chain recombines TRBV2 with TRBJ2-1; a weak D match, TRBD1 (5 bases). CDR3 nucleotide sequence: TGTGCCAGCAGTGAATACGTGGGGCAAAAGTTCTTC. Protein sequence: CASSEYVGQKFF. Variable domain in full (rest from reference TRBV2 and TRBJ2-1): EPEVTQTPSHQVTQMGQEVILRCVPISNHLYFYWYRQILGQKVEFLVSFYNNEISEKSEIFDDQFSVERPDGSNFTLKIRSTKLEDSAMYFCASSEYVGQKFFGPGTRLTVL.